This TCR beta chain stems from a study of technical replicates of blood from a handful of donors. This clone came up once. TCRdb's copy holds only in-frame clones and misses some; the assay was immunoSEQ multiplex PCR. The sample has approximately 81,000 clones; approximately 95% are singletons. The receptor comes from a human donor in good health. The sequenced sample consisted of T cells isolated from PBMCs.

Written as DNA, the CDR3 is TGTGCCAGCAGTGAACTAGCTACCGTTCAAGAGACCCAGTACTTC. Translation gives CASSELATVQETQYF. The J gene is TRBJ2-5, the V gene TRBV6-1; D may be TRBD2 (5 bases). Looked up from germline, CDR1 is MNHNS and CDR2 is SASEGT. The CDR3 runs 15 residues. The V end lost 2 bases, the J end lost 2 bases, and 12 bases lay between the germline ends.